The rows below give T cell receptor beta chains drawn from one sample of a study of blood T cell repertoires in COVID-19. Data came from immunoSEQ multiplex PCR; TCRdb stores just in-frame clones and leaves some out. Among fewer than 40,000 clones, about four fifths were seen once, and the ten largest hold approximately 23%. Sequencing was performed on peripheral blood. All receptors derive from a man between 65 and 80 years old with acute or convalescent COVID-19. The CDR3 runs from the conserved cysteine through the conserved F or W. Each record gives: J gene, D gene, V gene, clone size, CDR3 DNA, CDR3 protein. A D gene is named only where the DNA matches it firmly. Only part of the rows carry a size: once, few, many, or a class if the clone is expanded.

J gene: TRBJ2-1
D gene: TRBD2
V gene: TRBV4-3
clone size: NA
CDR3 DNA: TGCGCCAGCAGCCGAGCGGGGAGCTCCTACAATGAGCAGTTCTTC
CDR3 protein: CASSRAGSSYNEQFF

J gene: TRBJ1-6
D gene: NA
V gene: TRBV10-3
clone size: once
CDR3 DNA: TGTGCCATCGGGGAGACTCGAGATAATTCACCCCTCCACTTT
CDR3 protein: CAIGETRDNSPLHF

J gene: TRBJ2-1
D gene: TRBD2
V gene: TRBV28
clone size: NA
CDR3 DNA: TGTGCCACTGGGAGGGCTTGGGAGCAGTTCTTC
CDR3 protein: CATGRAWEQFF

J gene: TRBJ2-3
D gene: TRBD1
V gene: TRBV7-8
clone size: NA
CDR3 DNA: TGTGCCAGCAGCTTAGCGGACAGGTGGACAGATACGCAGTATTTT
CDR3 protein: CASSLADRWTDTQYF

J gene: TRBJ2-3
D gene: NA
V gene: TRBV5-4
clone size: NA
CDR3 DNA: TGTGCCAGCAGCTTACCAGGGGCGCCTAGCACAGATACGCAGTATTTT
CDR3 protein: CASSLPGAPSTDTQYF

J gene: TRBJ2-5
D gene: TRBD2
V gene: TRBV14
clone size: NA
CDR3 DNA: TGTGCCAGCAGCCAAAGACTAGCGGGAGTTTGGGAGACCCAGTACTTC
CDR3 protein: CASSQRLAGVWETQYF

J gene: TRBJ2-3
D gene: TRBD1
V gene: TRBV28
clone size: NA
CDR3 DNA: TGTGCCAGCAGATCGACAGGGGCAGATACGCAGTATTTT
CDR3 protein: CASRSTGADTQYF

J gene: TRBJ2-3
D gene: NA
V gene: TRBV27
clone size: NA
CDR3 DNA: TGTGCCAGCAGTCCTCGACAATATACGCAGTATTTT
CDR3 protein: CASSPRQYTQYF

J gene: TRBJ2-1
D gene: TRBD1
V gene: TRBV5-1
clone size: NA
CDR3 DNA: TGCGCCAGCAGCTTCGGGACAGGGGAAAATGAGCAGTTCTTC
CDR3 protein: CASSFGTGENEQFF

J gene: TRBJ2-7
D gene: NA
V gene: TRBV15
clone size: few
CDR3 DNA: TGTGCCACCAAGAAGGGGAACGAGCAGTACTTC
CDR3 protein: CATKKGNEQYF